These 16 T cell receptor beta chains were sequenced from one sample in a study of T cell responses to AZD1222 COVID-19 vaccine. Generated by immunoSEQ multiplex PCR, the TCRdb table keeps only in-frame clones and is missing some. The top ten hold approximately 5.2% of the sample, which has tens of thousands of clones, roughly 80% seen once. The input for sequencing was peripheral blood, taken 28 days after the second AZD1222 dose. These receptors all come from an adult who received the AZD1222 COVID-19 vaccine.

The rearrangement uses TRBV29-1 and TRBJ2-3; tentative D call: TRBD1 (5 bases). Between the trimmed V and J ends, which lost 3 bases and 4 bases, there was a span of 11 bases. The germline CDR1 and CDR2 sequences are SQVTM and ANQGSEA. This CDR3 is built from 13 residues. The CDR3 DNA sequence: TGCAGCGTTGATGGGCAGGGTGCAGATACGCAGTATTTT. This sequence encodes CSVDGQGADTQYF.

V and J are TRBV6-1 and TRBJ1-4; weak D call: TRBD1 (5 bases). Per germline, CDR1 MNHNS and CDR2 SASEGT. Trimming took 2 bases from V and 15 from J, leaving 16 bases between them. There are 13 residues in the CDR3. In nucleotides, the CDR3 is TGTGCCAGCAGTGAACAGGGAAATGCCGGGATGTTTTTT. Amino acids: CASSEQGNAGMFF.

CDR3 loop: CAGTGALSGNTIYF. CDR3 nucleotides: TGTGCCGGGACGGGGGCCTTATCTGGAAACACCATATATTTT. The rearrangement links TRBV28 to TRBJ1-3; TRBD1 might be the D (6 bases). There are 14 residues in the CDR3. V was trimmed by 11 bases and J by 1 base, leaving 15 bases between them. The V gene's germline CDR1 is MDHEN and CDR2 SYDVKM.

The rearrangement joins TRBV19 to TRBJ2-3, with D unresolved. This CDR3 spans 13 amino acids. Trimming shortened V by 7 bases and J by 0 bases, and 8 bases separated the two germline ends. Germline CDR1 reads LNHDA; CDR2 reads SQIVND (reference sequence). The DNA for the CDR3 is TGTGCCAGTAATGGTGGAAGCACAGATACGCAGTATTTT. It is translated as CASNGGSTDTQYF.

This clone has a single count. The gene calls are TRBV11-3 and TRBJ1-1; D might be TRBD1 (6 bases). This CDR3 has 13 residues. V dropped 3 bases and J dropped 5 bases, with 10 bases sitting between them. Germline CDR1 is SGHNT and CDR2 is YENEEA. CDR3 protein: CASSLRGATEAFF. DNA for the CDR3: TGTGCCAGCAGCTTGAGGGGGGCTACTGAAGCTTTCTTT.

The V gene is TRBV6-6, the J gene TRBJ1-2; D gene unclear. V was clipped by 6 bases and J by 0 bases, with 8 bases between them. This CDR3 has 13 residues. In germline, CDR1 is MNHNY, CDR2 SVGAGI (reference sequence). CDR3 protein: CASRDEANYGYTF. The CDR3 coding sequence is TGTGCCAGCAGGGACGAGGCTAACTATGGCTACACCTTC.

V usage is TRBV7-9 and J usage is TRBJ2-3; TRBD1 matches at 7 bases. Losses at the gene ends were 4 bases for V and 10 bases for J; bases not matched to a gene: 14. This CDR3 is 15 amino acids long. Germline CDR1 and CDR2: SEHNR and FQNEAQ (reference sequence). CDR3 nucleotide sequence: TGTGCCAGCAGCTCCGGACAGGTCCAATCGAGTCCGCAGTATTTT. It codes for CASSSGQVQSSPQYF. Drawing the rest from reference TRBV7-9 and TRBJ2-3, the complete variable domain is DTGVSQNPRHKITKRGQNVTFRCDPISEHNRLYWYRQTLGQGPEFLTYFQNEAQLEKSRLLSDRFSAERPKGSFSTLEIQRTEQGDSAMYLCASSSGQVQSSPQYFGPGTRLTVL.

This clone was observed once. The chain employs TRBV5-4 and TRBJ1-1; 7 bases fit TRBD1. V gave up 2 bases and J gave up 3 bases; unmatched junction bases: 1. Germline CDR1 reads SGHNT; CDR2 reads YYREEE (reference sequence). The CDR3 contains 13 residues. CDR3: CASSFTGDTEAFF. As DNA, the CDR3 is TGTGCCAGCAGCTTCACAGGGGACACTGAAGCTTTCTTT. The full variable domain, in which reference TRBV5-4 and TRBJ1-1 provide the parts outside the CDR3, is ETGVTQSPTHLIKTRGQQVTLRCSSQSGHNTVSWYQQALGQGPQFIFQYYREEENGRGNFPPRFSGLQFPNYSSELNVNALELDDSALYLCASSFTGDTEAFFGQGTRLTVV.

The rearrangement uses TRBV7-3 and TRBJ1-5; D uncertain. Trimming took 4 bases from V and 7 from J, leaving 11 bases between them. Germline lookup yields CDR1 SGHTA and CDR2 FQGTGA. CDR3 length: 13 residues. In nucleotides, the CDR3 is TGTGCCAGCAGCTGGTCCATTGGGCAGCCCCAGCATTTT. Amino acids: CASSWSIGQPQHF.

This sequence joins TRBV18 and TRBJ1-2; a weak D match, TRBD1 (5 bases). CDR1 KGHSH and CDR2 LQKENI come from the germline V gene. V was clipped by 0 bases and J by 5 bases, with 13 bases between them. This CDR3 is built from 15 residues. The CDR3 sequence is CASSPPSGIGYGYTF. CDR3 coding DNA: TGTGCCAGCTCACCACCGTCAGGGATTGGATATGGCTACACCTTC.

The chain uses TRBV28 and TRBJ1-1; the D is unclear. V lost 2 bases, J lost 8 bases, and 9 bases lay in between. CDR3 size: 12 residues. Germline V gene lookup returns CDR1 MDHEN and CDR2 SYDVKM. In nucleotides, the CDR3 is TGTGCCAGCAGTTTAAACCGGGAAGAAGCTTTCTTT. Translating it yields CASSLNREEAFF.

This chain joins TRBV24-1 and TRBJ1-5; TRBD1 is a possible D gene (5 bases). The CDR3 length is 12 residues. V was cut by 6 bases and J by 6 bases, with 8 bases left in between. The germline gives CDR1 KGHDR, CDR2 SFDVKD. CDR3 nucleotides: TGTGCCACCAGTCTGGGGGGTCAGCCCCAGCATTTT. This encodes CATSLGGQPQHF.

The chain employs TRBV5-1 and TRBJ1-1; 7 bases map to TRBD1. J gave up 9 bases and V 7 bases, and 9 bases lay outside the gene matches. Germline assignment: CDR1 SGHRS and CDR2 YFSETQ. The CDR3 has 12 residues. The CDR3 nucleotides read TGCGCCAGCGAGATGGCAGGGGGGAAAGCTTTCTTT. Translated: CASEMAGGKAFF. The full variable domain, with the rest looked up from reference TRBV5-1 and TRBJ1-1, is KAGVTQTPRYLIKTRGQQVTLSCSPISGHRSVSWYQQTPGQGLQFLFEYFSETQRNKGNFPGRFSGRQFSNSRSEMNVSTLELGDSALYLCASEMAGGKAFFGQGTRLTVV.

Written as DNA, the CDR3 is TGTGCCAGCAAACACTCGGGCGGGGGGGCGGATACGCAGTATTTT. It specifies CASKHSGGGADTQYF. The gene calls are TRBV28 and TRBJ2-3; TRBD2 matches at 9 bases. The junction had 11 bases not matched to a gene; V was cut back by 7 bases and J by 6 bases. The CDR3 runs to 15 residues. Germline CDR1 is MDHEN and CDR2 is SYDVKM. Supplemented by reference TRBV28 and TRBJ2-3, the full variable domain reads DVKVTQSSRYLVKRTGEKVFLECVQDMDHENMFWYRQDPGLGLRLIYFSYDVKMKEKGDIPEGYSVSREKKERFSLILESASTNQTSMYLCASKHSGGGADTQYFGPGTRLTVL.

The V gene is TRBV12-5, the J gene TRBJ1-1; TRBD1 agrees at 11 bases. CDR3 size: 14 residues. Germline V gives CDR1 LGHNT, CDR2 FRNRAP. With 5 bases clipped from V and 5 bases from J, the junction kept 4 bases outside the gene matches. The CDR3 sequence: CASGPGTGGTEAFF. DNA of the CDR3: TGTGCTAGTGGTCCCGGGACAGGGGGAACTGAAGCTTTCTTT.

The chain carries TRBV2 and TRBJ1-1; D unclear. V lost 6 bases, J lost 1 base, and 9 bases lay in between. The V gene's germline CDR1 is SNHLY and CDR2 FYNNEI. The CDR3 totals 13 residues. In DNA form, the CDR3 reads TGTGCCAGCAGCAGTTATTCGAACACTGAAGCTTTCTTT. This sequence encodes CASSSYSNTEAFF.